A selection of T cell receptor beta chains follows, all from one sample in a study of T cell responses to AZD1222 COVID-19 vaccine. Profiled with immunoSEQ multiplex PCR; TCRdb holds only in-frame clones, not every one. The table shows about 130,000 clones, with roughly 90% occurring only once. The input for sequencing was peripheral blood, taken 28 days after the second AZD1222 dose. The receptors stem from an adult who received the AZD1222 COVID-19 vaccine. Each CDR3 is given with its conserved first and last residue. Clone size, where shown, is once, few, many, or a class for clones that have expanded.

length	V	size	J	CDR3
15	TRBV10-3	.	TRBJ1-4	CAISPGGGAEEKLFF
19	TRBV7-8	.	TRBJ1-4	CASSLDRFGGLGPNEKLFF
15	TRBV5-1	.	TRBJ1-3	CASSSDPGSGNTIYF
14	TRBV7-3	.	TRBJ2-1	CASSSPGQGKEQFF
16	TRBV7-2	once	TRBJ2-7	CASSSQGLAGGHEQYF
16	TRBV5-6	.	TRBJ2-1	CASSKTSGVIYNEQFF
15	TRBV7-3	.	TRBJ2-2	CASRNPGGANGELFF
14	TRBV24-1	.	TRBJ1-2	CATSDSTARYGYTF
14	TRBV7-2	once	TRBJ2-1	CASSLQTSGRGQFF
15	TRBV5-1	.	TRBJ2-3	CASSPYGGRADTQYF
13	TRBV7-9	.	TRBJ2-7	CASSLGSFYEQYF
16	TRBV7-2	.	TRBJ2-1	CASSPIGTSSYNEQFF
16	TRBV5-6	.	TRBJ2-5	CASSLVWTSGQETQYF
14	TRBV7-2	.	TRBJ1-4	CASSLAGANEKLFF
12	TRBV30	.	TRBJ1-2	CAWSGQGMGYTF
16	TRBV9	.	TRBJ2-3	CASSVVGRGFPDTQYF
12	TRBV30	.	TRBJ1-2	CAWRSGGTGYTF
14	TRBV3-1/TRBV3-2	.	TRBJ2-2	CASSQEWIGGELFF
16	TRBV6-2/TRBV6-3	few	TRBJ1-5	CASSPHQGAYNQPQHF
15	TRBV6-2/TRBV6-3	.	TRBJ1-6	CASSYRQGGNSPLHF
13	TRBV27	.	TRBJ2-7	CASSLRLTYEQYF
14	TRBV19	.	TRBJ2-1	CASSPAGAYNEQFF
16	TRBV5-4	.	TRBJ2-3	CASSLGGQGGTDTQYF
14	TRBV7-2	.	TRBJ1-5	CASSLGSLGQPQHF
14	TRBV7-3	.	TRBJ2-4	CASSLKGLGGIQYF
13	TRBV11-3	.	TRBJ2-7	CASSLTGTYEQYF